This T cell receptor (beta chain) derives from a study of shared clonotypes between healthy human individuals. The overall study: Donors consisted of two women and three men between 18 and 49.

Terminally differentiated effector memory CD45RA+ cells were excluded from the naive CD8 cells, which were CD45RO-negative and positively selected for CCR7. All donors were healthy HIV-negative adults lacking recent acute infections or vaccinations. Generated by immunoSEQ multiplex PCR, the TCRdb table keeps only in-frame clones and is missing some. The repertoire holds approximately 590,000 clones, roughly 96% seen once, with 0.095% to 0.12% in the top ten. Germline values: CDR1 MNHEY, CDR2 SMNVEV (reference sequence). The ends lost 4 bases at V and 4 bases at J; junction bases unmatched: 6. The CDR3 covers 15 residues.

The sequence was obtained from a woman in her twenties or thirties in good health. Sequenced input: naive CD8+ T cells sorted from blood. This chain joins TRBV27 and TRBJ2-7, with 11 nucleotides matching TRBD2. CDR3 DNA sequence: TGTGCCAGCAGTTCCCCTAGCGGGAGGTTGTACGAGCAGTACTTC. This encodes CASSSPSGRLYEQYF.